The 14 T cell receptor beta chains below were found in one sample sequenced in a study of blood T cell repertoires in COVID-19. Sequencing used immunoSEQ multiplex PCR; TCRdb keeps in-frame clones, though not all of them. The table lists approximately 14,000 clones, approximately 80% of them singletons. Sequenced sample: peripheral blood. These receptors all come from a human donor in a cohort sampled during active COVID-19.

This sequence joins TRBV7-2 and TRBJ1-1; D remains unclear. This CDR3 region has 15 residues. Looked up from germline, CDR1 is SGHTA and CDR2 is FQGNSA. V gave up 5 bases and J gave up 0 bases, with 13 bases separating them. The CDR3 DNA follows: TGTGCCAGCAGCCCGCAACAGAGCCTGAACACTGAAGCTTTCTTT. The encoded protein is CASSPQQSLNTEAFF.

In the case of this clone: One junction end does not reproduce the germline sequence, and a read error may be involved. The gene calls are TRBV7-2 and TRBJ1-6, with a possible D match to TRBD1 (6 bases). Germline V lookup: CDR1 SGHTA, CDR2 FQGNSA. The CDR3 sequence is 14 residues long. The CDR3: CASSQDRINSLLHF. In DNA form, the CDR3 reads TGTGCCAGCAGCCAAGACAGGATCAATTCACTCCTCCACTTT.

The CDR3 loop is CASSMTVNTEAFF. Here the CDR3 DNA reads TGTGCCAGTAGTATGACAGTAAACACTGAAGCTTTCTTT. The chain recombines TRBV19 with TRBJ1-1; D may be TRBD1 (5 bases). CDR3 length: 13 residues. The V end was cut by 3 bases, the J end by 2 bases, with 7 bases between. Germline V gene sequence: CDR1 LNHDA, CDR2 SQIVND (reference sequence).

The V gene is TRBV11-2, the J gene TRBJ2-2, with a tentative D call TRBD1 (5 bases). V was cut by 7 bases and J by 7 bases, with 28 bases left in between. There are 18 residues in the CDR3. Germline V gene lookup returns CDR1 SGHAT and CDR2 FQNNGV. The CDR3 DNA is TGTGCCAGCACCTTTTTTTCCGGACATACCTTCAAGATCGGGGAGCTGTTTTTT. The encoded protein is CASTFFSGHTFKIGELFF.

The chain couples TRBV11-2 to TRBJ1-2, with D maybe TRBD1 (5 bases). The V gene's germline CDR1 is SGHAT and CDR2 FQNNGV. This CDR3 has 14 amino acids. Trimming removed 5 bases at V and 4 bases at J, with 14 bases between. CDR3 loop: CASSPTHQGYGYTF. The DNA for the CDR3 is TGTGCCAGCAGCCCTACTCATCAGGGCTATGGCTACACCTTC.

CDR3 nucleotides: TGTGCCAGTAGTTCAACAGGGATCAAGCCCCAGCATTTT. Encoded protein: CASSSTGIKPQHF. The rearrangement links TRBV19 to TRBJ1-5; TRBD1 is a possible D gene (6 bases). V was shortened by 5 bases and J by 8 bases, with 13 bases between the two germline ends. Germline CDR1 and CDR2: LNHDA and SQIVND (reference sequence). The CDR3 covers 13 residues. Complete variable domain (other parts from reference TRBV19 and TRBJ1-5): DGGITQSPKYLFRKEGQNVTLSCEQNLNHDAMYWYRQDPGQGLRLIYYSQIVNDFQKGDIAEGYSVSREKKESFPLTVTSAQKNPTAFYLCASSSTGIKPQHFGDGTRLSIL.

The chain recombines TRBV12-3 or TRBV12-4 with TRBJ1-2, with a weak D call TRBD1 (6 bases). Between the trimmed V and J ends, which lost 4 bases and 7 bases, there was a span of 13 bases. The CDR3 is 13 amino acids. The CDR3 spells CASSSGQLVGYTF. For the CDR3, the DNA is TGTGCCAGCAGTTCTGGACAGCTGGTTGGCTACACCTTC.

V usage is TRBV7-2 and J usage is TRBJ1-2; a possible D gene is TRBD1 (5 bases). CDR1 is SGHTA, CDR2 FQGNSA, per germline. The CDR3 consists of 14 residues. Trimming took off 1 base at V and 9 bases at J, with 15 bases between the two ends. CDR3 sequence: CASSLDGGTHRYTF. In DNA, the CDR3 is TGTGCCAGCAGCTTAGACGGCGGGACTCATCGCTACACCTTC.

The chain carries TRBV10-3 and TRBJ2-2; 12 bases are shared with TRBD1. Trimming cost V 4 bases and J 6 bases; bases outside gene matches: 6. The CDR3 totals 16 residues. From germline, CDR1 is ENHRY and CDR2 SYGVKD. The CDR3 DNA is TGTGCCATCAGTGGTGGGACAGGGGGCGAAGCCGGGGAGCTGTTTTTT. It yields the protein CAISGGTGGEAGELFF.

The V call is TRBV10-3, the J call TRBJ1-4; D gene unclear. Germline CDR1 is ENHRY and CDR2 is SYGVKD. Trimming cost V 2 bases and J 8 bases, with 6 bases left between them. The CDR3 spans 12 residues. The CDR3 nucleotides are TGTGCCATCAGTGAGCCAGGCGAAAAACTGTTTTTT. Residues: CAISEPGEKLFF.

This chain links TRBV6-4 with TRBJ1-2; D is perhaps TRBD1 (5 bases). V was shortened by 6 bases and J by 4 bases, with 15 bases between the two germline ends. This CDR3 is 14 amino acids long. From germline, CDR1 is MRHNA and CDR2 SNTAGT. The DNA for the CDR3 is TGTGCCAGCAGACCATCACCAGGGTTCTATGGCTACACCTTC. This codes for CASRPSPGFYGYTF.

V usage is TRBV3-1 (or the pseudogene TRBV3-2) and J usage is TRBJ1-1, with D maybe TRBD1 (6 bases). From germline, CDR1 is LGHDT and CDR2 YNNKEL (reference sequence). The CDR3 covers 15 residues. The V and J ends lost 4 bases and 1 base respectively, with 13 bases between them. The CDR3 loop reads CASSPDGGRNTEAFF. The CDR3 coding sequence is TGTGCCAGCAGCCCTGACGGGGGGCGGAACACTGAAGCTTTCTTT.

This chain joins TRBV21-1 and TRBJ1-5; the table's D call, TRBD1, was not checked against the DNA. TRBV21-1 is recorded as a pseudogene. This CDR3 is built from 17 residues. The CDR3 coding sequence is TGTGCCAGCAGCATCGGACAGCCGGCAGCTAGCAATCAGCCCCAGCATTTT. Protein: CASSIGQPAASNQPQHF.

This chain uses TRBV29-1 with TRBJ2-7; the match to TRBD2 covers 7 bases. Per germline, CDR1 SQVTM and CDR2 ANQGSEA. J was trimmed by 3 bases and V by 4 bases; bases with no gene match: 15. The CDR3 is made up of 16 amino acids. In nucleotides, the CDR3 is TGCAGCGTTGTTCTATTCTCTAGCGGAGGCTTCTACGAGCAGTACTTC. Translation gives CSVVLFSSGGFYEQYF.